The 2 T cell receptor beta chains in this list originate from one sample, sequenced in a study of Graves' ophthalmopathy and Graves' hyperthyroidism. Scientists amplified the TCR beta CDR3 regions from RNA transcripts. First-round RT-PCR employed HTBI primers, with a second-round multiplex PCR after it. A single record per CDR3 protein comes from TCRdb applying MiXCR to the multiplex PCR reads. Among 400,000 or so distinct CDR3 sequences listed, 17% were seen once. Sequencing used peripheral blood. Receptor source: an adult woman with stable Graves' hyperthyroidism.

This clonotype was seen ten or more times. The chain carries TRBV5-8 and TRBJ2-7, with 8 bases that match TRBD1. The CDR3 spans 13 residues. V dropped 4 bases and J dropped 7; count of bases not matched to a gene: 7. CDR1 is SGHTS and CDR2 is YDEGEE in the germline V gene. This CDR3 is CASSQGQVGEQYF. CDR3 DNA sequence: TGTGCCAGCAGCCAGGGACAGGTGGGGGAGCAGTACTTC.

The count of this clonotype is one. The J gene is TRBJ1-6, the V gene TRBV12-3 or TRBV12-4, with D uncertain. The CDR3 runs 14 residues. The germline V and J ends were trimmed by 11 bases and 5 bases, with 16 bases remaining between them. The chain's CDR3 is CACRRSIDNSPLHF. In DNA form, the CDR3 reads TGTGCCTGTAGACGGAGCATTGATAATTCACCCCTCCACTTT.